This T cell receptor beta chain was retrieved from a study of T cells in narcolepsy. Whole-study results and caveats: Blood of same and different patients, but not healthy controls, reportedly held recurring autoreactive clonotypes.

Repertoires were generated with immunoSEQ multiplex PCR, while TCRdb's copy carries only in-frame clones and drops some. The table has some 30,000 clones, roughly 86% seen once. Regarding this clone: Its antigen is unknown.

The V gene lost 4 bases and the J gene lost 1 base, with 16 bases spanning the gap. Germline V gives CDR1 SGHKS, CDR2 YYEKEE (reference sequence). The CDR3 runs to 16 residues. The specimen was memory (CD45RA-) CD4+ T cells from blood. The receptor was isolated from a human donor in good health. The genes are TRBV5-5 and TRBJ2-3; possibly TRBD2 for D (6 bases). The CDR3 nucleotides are TGTGCCAGCAGCCCTTTTCCTAGCGTCGGCACAGATACGCAGTATTTT. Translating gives CASSPFPSVGTDTQYF.